These 30 T cell receptor beta chains were sequenced from one sample in a study of a mutant IDH1 vaccine in newly diagnosed glioma. Regarding time point: week 35, safety follow-up. The investigators gave 300 ug of mutant IDH1 20-mer peptide in each vaccine dose, together with topical imiquimod. Profiled with immunoSEQ multiplex PCR; TCRdb holds only in-frame clones, not every one. The sample shows some 57,000 clones, approximately 81% of them seen only once. These receptors are not linked to any known antigen. Specimen: PBMCs, collected from a glioma patient whose treatment included an IDH1 peptide vaccine. The source is a woman aged 18-29 years with glioma.

This rearrangement joins TRBV5-4 to TRBJ1-1; possibly TRBD1 for D (6 bases). The CDR3 length is 14 residues. Trimming removed 0 bases at V and 4 bases at J, with 10 bases between. Germline CDR1 is SGHNT and CDR2 is YYREEE (reference sequence). The CDR3 DNA reads TGTGCCAGCAGCTTGGCTGGCAGGGGCACTGAAGCTTTCTTT. Its protein product is CASSLAGRGTEAFF.

V gene TRBV9 combines with J gene TRBJ2-5; 12 bases line up with TRBD1. Germline CDR1 is SGDLS and CDR2 is YYNGEE. V trimming: 1 base; J trimming: 5 bases; junction bases outside the gene matches: 6. This CDR3 is built from 16 residues. This CDR3 reads CASSVTPGTGGETQYF. The CDR3 region has the DNA TGTGCCAGCAGCGTAACCCCGGGGACAGGGGGCGAGACCCAGTACTTC.

V usage is TRBV5-6 and J usage is TRBJ2-7; possible D gene TRBD2, 6 bases. This CDR3 spans 15 amino acids. The V and J ends lost 2 bases and 5 bases respectively, with 17 bases between them. Germline CDR1 is SGHDT and CDR2 is YYEEEE. The CDR3 region has the DNA TGTGCCAGCAGCTTTCAGGGATTCGGGGAGGACGAGCAGTACTTC. Amino acids: CASSFQGFGEDEQYF.

The genes are TRBV5-1 and TRBJ1-1; unclear D gene. The germline V and J ends were trimmed by 1 base and 0 bases, with 7 bases remaining between them. The germline CDR1 and CDR2 sequences are SGHRS and YFSETQ. The CDR3 loop spans 14 amino acids. The CDR3 loop is CASSLNSMNTEAFF. The CDR3 DNA reads TGCGCCAGCAGCTTGAATAGCATGAACACTGAAGCTTTCTTT.

V is TRBV19 and J is TRBJ2-7; no clear D gene. V lost 3 bases to trimming and J lost 0 bases, with 9 bases between them. Germline loops: CDR1 LNHDA, CDR2 SQIVND (reference sequence). The CDR3 contains 14 residues. CDR3 region: CASSIDGFSYEQYF. The CDR3 DNA is TGTGCCAGTAGTATTGACGGGTTCTCCTACGAGCAGTACTTC.

The chain has TRBV7-9 and TRBJ1-2; 7 nucleotides align to TRBD1. CDR1 SEHNR and CDR2 FQNEAQ come from the germline V gene (reference sequence). V trimming: 5 bases; J trimming: 3 bases; junction bases outside the gene matches: 12. CDR3 length equals 16 residues. The CDR3 DNA reads as TGTGCCAGCAGCCTAATACAGGGGCCTGTTGACTATGGCTACACCTTC. The encoded protein is CASSLIQGPVDYGYTF.

The rearrangement uses TRBV21-1 and TRBJ2-5. TRBV21-1 is deemed a pseudogene. This CDR3 is 13 amino acids long. CDR3 amino acids: CASRDTGEETQYF. CDR3 bases: TGTGCCAGCAGGGACACCGGGGAAGAGACCCAGTACTTC.

The gene calls are TRBV7-9 and TRBJ2-1; 12 nucleotides match TRBD2. CDR1 and CDR2 (germline): SEHNR, FQNEAQ (reference sequence). The trim removed 5 bases at V and 10 bases at J, leaving 6 bases unmatched. The CDR3 totals 14 residues. The chain's CDR3 is CASSERLAGEEQFF. For the CDR3, the DNA is TGTGCCAGCAGCGAACGACTAGCGGGAGAAGAGCAGTTCTTC.

The rearrangement links TRBV5-5 to TRBJ2-5, with a weak D call TRBD2 (6 bases). This CDR3 has 15 residues. CDR1 SGHKS and CDR2 YYEKEE come from the germline V gene (reference sequence). With 4 bases removed from V and 3 bases from J, the gap between germline ends came to 16 bases. The CDR3 DNA follows: TGTGCCAGCAGCCGCAGCGGGCTAAGTGAAGAGACCCAGTACTTC. This translates into CASSRSGLSEETQYF.

The rearrangement joins TRBV7-9 to TRBJ2-5; TRBD1 agrees at 9 bases. The CDR3 runs to 16 residues. The V and J ends lost 5 bases and 5 bases, in that order; junction bases with no gene match: 12. Germline V gene lookup returns CDR1 SEHNR and CDR2 FQNEAQ (reference sequence). The CDR3 DNA reads TGTGCCAGCAGCGATTACACCGGGACAGGGTGGGAGACCCAGTACTTC. This gives the protein CASSDYTGTGWETQYF.

This clone was recorded a few times. Written as DNA, the CDR3 is TGCGCCAGCAGCCAAGATACCACCTACACCTTC. It translates to CASSQDTTYTF. The chain has TRBV4-1 and TRBJ1-2, with D unclear. Trimming removed 0 bases at V and 10 bases at J, with 6 bases between. The CDR3 has 11 amino acids. The germline V gene has CDR1 MGHRA and CDR2 YSYEKL.

Concerning this clone: The sample holds other DNA sequences that translate to the same CDR3. This chain uses TRBV29-1 with TRBJ1-1; no clear D. Per germline, CDR1 SQVTM and CDR2 ANQGSEA. V was trimmed by 4 bases and J by 1 base, leaving 4 bases between them. The CDR3 totals 11 residues. The CDR3 loop reads CSVVQNTEAFF. In DNA form, the CDR3 reads TGCAGCGTTGTTCAGAACACTGAAGCTTTCTTT.

The rearrangement joins TRBV11-3 to TRBJ2-7, with TRBD2 identical over 7 bases. Germline lookup yields CDR1 SGHNT and CDR2 YENEEA. V shed 3 bases and J 5 bases; nucleotides not matched to a gene: 7. The CDR3 totals 14 residues. The CDR3 coding sequence is TGTGCCAGCAGCTTGCTCGGGAGGACTGACGAGCAGTACTTC. Its protein is CASSLLGRTDEQYF.

V gene TRBV4-2 combines with J gene TRBJ2-1; 7 bases align to TRBD1. This CDR3 contains 16 residues. The junction had 5 bases not matched to a gene; V was cut back by 0 bases and J by 3 bases. Germline V gives CDR1 LGHNA, CDR2 YNFKEQ. The DNA for the CDR3 is TGTGCCAGCAGCCAAGAAGTACGACAGGGCTACAATGAGCAGTTCTTC. This sequence encodes CASSQEVRQGYNEQFF.

The chain joins TRBV6-5 to TRBJ1-1; D is unclear. Per germline, CDR1 MNHEY and CDR2 SVGAGI. The CDR3 has 13 amino acids. V lost 2 bases and J 1 base, leaving 5 bases between the germline ends. The CDR3 DNA reads as TGTGCCAGCAGTTACACAGCGAACACTGAAGCTTTCTTT. This encodes CASSYTANTEAFF.

This clone was seen a single time. CDR3 sequence (DNA): TGTGCCAGCAGCCAAGCTGACAGGTCCTCCTACGAGCAGTACTTC. Translating it yields CASSQADRSSYEQYF. The chain has TRBV4-2 and TRBJ2-7; D perhaps matches TRBD1 (6 bases). Germline lookup yields CDR1 LGHNA and CDR2 YNFKEQ. Trimming left V 1 base short and J 0 bases short, with 10 bases between. CDR3 length: 15 amino acids.

The chain combines TRBV28 with TRBJ1-1; unclear D gene. The V gene lost 7 bases and the J gene lost 2 bases, with 11 bases spanning the gap. CDR1 MDHEN and CDR2 SYDVKM come from the germline V gene. The CDR3 has 13 amino acids. CDR3 sequence reads: CASTVDGNTEAFF. CDR3 DNA: TGTGCCAGCACTGTCGACGGTAACACTGAAGCTTTCTTT.

The genes are TRBV27 and TRBJ2-1; possibly TRBD1 or TRBD2 for D (6 bases each). From germline, CDR1 is MNHEY and CDR2 SMNVEV (reference sequence). V was clipped by 3 bases and J by 6 bases, with 12 bases between them. The CDR3 sequence is 14 residues long. The CDR3 bases are TGTGCCAGCAGTTTGGGGGGCGCGGGCAATGAGCAGTTCTTC. This gives the protein CASSLGGAGNEQFF.

This chain joins TRBV19 and TRBJ1-5, with 10 positions matching TRBD1. Germline V gene lookup returns CDR1 LNHDA and CDR2 SQIVND (reference sequence). V lost 6 bases to trimming and J lost 11 bases; unmatched junction nucleotides: 7. The CDR3 is made up of 13 amino acids. The CDR3 sequence: CASRQDRGAAQHF. For the CDR3, the DNA is TGTGCCAGTAGGCAGGACAGGGGGGCGGCCCAGCATTTT.

The chain uses TRBV2 and TRBJ2-7, with D perhaps TRBD1 (8 bases). Trimming removed 6 bases from V and 5 bases from J, with 26 bases in between. CDR3 length: 17 amino acids. Germline CDR1 is SNHLY and CDR2 is FYNNEI. Here the CDR3 DNA reads TGTGCCAGCAGCGTCAGGGGGCGTGAGGGAGGGCACAACGAGCAGTACTTC. This encodes CASSVRGREGGHNEQYF. Variable domain in full (rest from reference TRBV2 and TRBJ2-7): EPEVTQTPSHQVTQMGQEVILRCVPISNHLYFYWYRQILGQKVEFLVSFYNNEISEKSEIFDDQFSVERPDGSNFTLKIRSTKLEDSAMYFCASSVRGREGGHNEQYFGPGTRLTVT.

V and J are TRBV5-1 and TRBJ2-1; TRBD2 agrees at 10 bases. Losses at the gene ends were 4 bases for V and 7 bases for J; bases not matched to a gene: 11. Germline lookup yields CDR1 SGHRS and CDR2 YFSETQ. The CDR3 has 16 amino acids. CDR3 protein: CASSRELAGVRNEQFF. CDR3 DNA: TGCGCCAGCAGCCGAGAGCTAGCGGGAGTCCGTAATGAGCAGTTCTTC.

The chain has TRBV5-5 and TRBJ1-1; D is unclear. Germline-derived CDR1 and CDR2 are SGHKS and YYEKEE (reference sequence). This CDR3 contains 13 residues. V was cut by 1 base and J by 1 base, with 5 bases left in between. The CDR3 sequence: CASSLIENTEAFF. The CDR3 region has the DNA TGTGCCAGCAGCTTGATAGAGAACACTGAAGCTTTCTTT.

J is TRBJ1-1 and V is TRBV4-1, with TRBD1 matching 9 bases. The ends lost 1 base at V and 0 bases at J; junction bases unmatched: 3. Germline values: CDR1 MGHRA, CDR2 YSYEKL. CDR3 length equals 16 residues. The CDR3 nucleotides are TGCGCCAGCAGCCAAGGAACAGGGGGCATGAACACTGAAGCTTTCTTT. This sequence encodes CASSQGTGGMNTEAFF.

A single count supports this clone. This sequence joins TRBV27 and TRBJ2-7, with a weak D call TRBD2 (6 bases). The CDR3 covers 14 residues. V was pared by 7 bases and J by 2 bases, with 15 bases between. In germline, CDR1 is MNHEY, CDR2 SMNVEV (reference sequence). CDR3 sequence: CASNGRGRTYEQYF. The CDR3, as DNA: TGTGCCAGCAACGGACGGGGGAGAACCTACGAGCAGTACTTC.

The rearrangement joins TRBV5-1 to TRBJ1-1, with D unresolved. The germline gives CDR1 SGHRS, CDR2 YFSETQ. The length of the CDR3 is 14 residues. The V and J ends lost 0 bases and 4 bases respectively, with 10 bases between them. In DNA form, the CDR3 reads TGCGCCAGCAGCTTGGAAGCGCGTGGCACTGAAGCTTTCTTT. The encoded protein is CASSLEARGTEAFF.

The rearrangement joins TRBV11-2 to TRBJ2-7, with 10 bases matching TRBD2. This CDR3 is built from 17 residues. The junction had 8 bases not matched to a gene; V was cut back by 1 base and J by 2 bases. CDR1 is SGHAT and CDR2 is FQNNGV in the germline V gene. CDR3 loop: CASSLARVGLAPYEQYF. DNA for the CDR3: TGTGCCAGCAGCTTAGCTCGGGTGGGACTAGCGCCCTACGAGCAGTACTTC.

This clone has only a few counts. This rearrangement joins TRBV2 to TRBJ1-2, with a weak D call TRBD1 (6 bases). The germline CDR1 and CDR2 sequences are SNHLY and FYNNEI. Trimming left V 6 bases short and J 4 bases short, with 12 bases between. This CDR3 has 13 amino acids. CDR3 amino acids: CASRPTGLYGYTF. CDR3 nucleotide sequence: TGTGCCAGCAGGCCGACAGGCCTCTATGGCTACACCTTC.

This chain joins TRBV19 and TRBJ2-2; no clear D gene. The V end lost 3 bases, the J end lost 8 bases, and 7 bases lay between the germline ends. In germline, CDR1 is LNHDA, CDR2 SQIVND (reference sequence). The CDR3 loop spans 12 amino acids. The CDR3 loop reads CASSILVGELFF. The CDR3 DNA is TGTGCCAGTAGTATTTTAGTGGGGGAGCTGTTTTTT. The whole variable domain, filled in from reference TRBV19 and TRBJ2-2, reads DGGITQSPKYLFRKEGQNVTLSCEQNLNHDAMYWYRQDPGQGLRLIYYSQIVNDFQKGDIAEGYSVSREKKESFPLTVTSAQKNPTAFYLCASSILVGELFFGEGSRLTVL.

V and J are TRBV5-1 and TRBJ2-5; D perhaps matches TRBD1 (5 bases). Trimming removed 0 bases from V and 4 bases from J, with 10 bases in between. The CDR3 is 14 amino acids. Germline-derived CDR1 and CDR2 are SGHRS and YFSETQ. CDR3 loop: CASSLVDRRETQYF. The CDR3 DNA reads TGCGCCAGCAGCTTGGTTGACAGACGAGAGACCCAGTACTTC.

The chain has TRBV7-2 and TRBJ2-3; D remains ambiguous. The V and J ends lost 2 bases and 6 bases respectively, with 12 bases between them. From germline, CDR1 is SGHTA and CDR2 FQGNSA. This CDR3 is built from 14 residues. The CDR3: CASSLSPAADTQYF. The DNA for the CDR3 is TGTGCCAGCAGCTTAAGCCCAGCCGCGGATACGCAGTATTTT.